The rows below give T cell receptor beta chains drawn from one sample of a study of T cell responses to AZD1222 COVID-19 vaccine. Sequenced by immunoSEQ multiplex PCR; TCRdb stores in-frame clones only, minus some. This sample has 180,000 or so clones, with roughly 91% found just once. The input for sequencing was peripheral blood, taken 28 days after the second AZD1222 dose. The receptors were gathered from an adult who received the AZD1222 COVID-19 vaccine. Each CDR3 is given with its conserved first and last residue. Each record gives: V gene, J gene, D gene, clone size, CDR3 protein, CDR3 DNA. A D gene is named only where the DNA matches it firmly. Clone size, where shown, is once, few, many, or a class for clones that have expanded.

TRBV28	TRBJ2-1	.	.	CASSLRGSLNEQFF	TGTGCCAGCAGTTTAAGGGGCAGTCTTAATGAGCAGTTCTTC
TRBV5-6	TRBJ1-2	.	few	CASSSSGAPYGYTF	TGTGCCAGCAGCTCATCAGGGGCTCCCTATGGCTACACCTTC
TRBV27	TRBJ2-1	TRBD2	once	CASTKRASGRTEQFF	TGTGCCAGCACCAAAAGGGCTAGCGGGAGAACTGAGCAGTTCTTC
TRBV5-4	TRBJ1-2	.	.	CASSLLSLDGYTF	TGTGCCAGCAGCCTCTTGAGTCTGGATGGCTACACCTTC
TRBV7-2	TRBJ2-1	TRBD2	.	CASSLSVGGPNEQFF	TGTGCCAGCAGCTTATCGGTGGGAGGGCCGAATGAGCAGTTCTTC
TRBV27	TRBJ2-1	.	.	CASSPNGWGNEQFF	TGTGCCAGCAGTCCAAACGGTTGGGGCAATGAGCAGTTCTTC
TRBV4-2	TRBJ1-2	.	.	CASSQEDSGYGYTF	TGTGCCAGCAGCCAAGAGGACTCCGGCTATGGCTACACCTTC
TRBV19	TRBJ2-2	.	.	CASSPGRDLNTGELFF	TGTGCCAGTAGCCCTGGCCGGGATCTGAACACCGGGGAGCTGTTTTTT
TRBV28	TRBJ2-1	.	.	CASSRGGQMGNEQFF	TGTGCCAGCAGCCGAGGGGGGCAGATGGGCAATGAGCAGTTCTTC
TRBV5-1	TRBJ2-2	.	.	CASSHQNTGELFF	TGCGCCAGCTCACACCAGAACACCGGGGAGCTGTTTTTT
TRBV18	TRBJ2-3	.	.	CASSPRQSSTDTQYF	TGTGCCAGCTCACCGCGACAGAGTAGCACAGATACGCAGTATTTT
TRBV9	TRBJ1-5	.	.	CASSNSNQPQHF	TGTGCCAGCAGCAATAGCAATCAGCCCCAGCATTTT